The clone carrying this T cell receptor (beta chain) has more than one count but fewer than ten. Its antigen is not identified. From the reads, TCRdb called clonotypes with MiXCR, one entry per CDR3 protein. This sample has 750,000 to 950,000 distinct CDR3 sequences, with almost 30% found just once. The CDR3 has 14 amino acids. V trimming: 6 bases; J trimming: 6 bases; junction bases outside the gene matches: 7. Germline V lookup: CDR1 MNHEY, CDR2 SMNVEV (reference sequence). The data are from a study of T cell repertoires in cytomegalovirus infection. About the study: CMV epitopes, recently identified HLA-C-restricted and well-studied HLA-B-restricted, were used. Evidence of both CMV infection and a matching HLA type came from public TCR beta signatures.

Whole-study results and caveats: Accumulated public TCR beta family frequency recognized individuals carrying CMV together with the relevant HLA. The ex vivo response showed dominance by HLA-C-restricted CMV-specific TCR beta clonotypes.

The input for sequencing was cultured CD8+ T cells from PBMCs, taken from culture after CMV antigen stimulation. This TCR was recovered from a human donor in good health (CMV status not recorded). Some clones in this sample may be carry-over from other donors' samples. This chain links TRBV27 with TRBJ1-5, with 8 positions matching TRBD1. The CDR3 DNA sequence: TGTGCCAGCAGGCTGACAGGGGCCGGTCAGCCCCAGCATTTT. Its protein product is CASRLTGAGQPQHF.